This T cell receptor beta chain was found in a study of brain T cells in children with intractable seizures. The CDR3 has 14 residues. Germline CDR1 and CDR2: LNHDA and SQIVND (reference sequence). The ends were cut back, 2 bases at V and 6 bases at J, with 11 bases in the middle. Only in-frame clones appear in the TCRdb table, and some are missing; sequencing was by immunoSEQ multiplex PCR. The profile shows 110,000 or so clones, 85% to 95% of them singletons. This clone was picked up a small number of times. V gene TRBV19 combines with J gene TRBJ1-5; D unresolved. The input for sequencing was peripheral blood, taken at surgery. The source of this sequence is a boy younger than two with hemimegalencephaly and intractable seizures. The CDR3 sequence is CASSISGVPQPQHF. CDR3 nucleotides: TGTGCCAGTAGTATATCCGGGGTCCCTCAGCCCCAGCATTTT. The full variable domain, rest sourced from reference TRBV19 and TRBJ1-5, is DGGITQSPKYLFRKEGQNVTLSCEQNLNHDAMYWYRQDPGQGLRLIYYSQIVNDFQKGDIAEGYSVSREKKESFPLTVTSAQKNPTAFYLCASSISGVPQPQHFGDGTRLSIL.